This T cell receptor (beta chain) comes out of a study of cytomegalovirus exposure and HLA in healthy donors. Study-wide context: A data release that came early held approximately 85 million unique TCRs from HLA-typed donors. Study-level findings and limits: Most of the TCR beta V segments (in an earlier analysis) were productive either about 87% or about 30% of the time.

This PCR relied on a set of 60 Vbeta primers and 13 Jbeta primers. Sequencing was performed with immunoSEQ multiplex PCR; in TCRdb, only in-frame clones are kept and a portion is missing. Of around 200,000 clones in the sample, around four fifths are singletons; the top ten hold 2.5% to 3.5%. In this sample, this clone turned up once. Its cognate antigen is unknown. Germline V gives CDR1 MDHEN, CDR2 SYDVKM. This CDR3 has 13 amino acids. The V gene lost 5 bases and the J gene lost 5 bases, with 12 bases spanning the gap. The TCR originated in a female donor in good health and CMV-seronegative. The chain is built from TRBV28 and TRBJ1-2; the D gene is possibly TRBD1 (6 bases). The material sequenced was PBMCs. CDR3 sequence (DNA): TGTGCCAGCAGTATGATAAGGGGGTATGGCTACACCTTC. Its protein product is CASSMIRGYGYTF.